The 11 T cell receptor beta chains below were found in one sample sequenced in a study of cytomegalovirus exposure and HLA in healthy donors (dated by TCRdb to about 2017). Receptor libraries were prepared by the immunoSEQ multiplex PCR assay. TCRdb holds this immuneACCESS table with in-frame rearrangements only. Some clones are missing; in checked studies, unresolved V genes explain under half, and the rest has no known cause. The sample table contains about 160,000 clones; only one count was recorded for around 92% of them. The leading ten clones occupy 10% of the sample. Sequencing was performed on PBMCs. These receptors were taken from a woman aged 18-35 years in good health and CMV-seropositive.

This clone was observed a handful of times. V is TRBV6-4 and J is TRBJ1-2, with TRBD1 matching over 8 bases. With V trimmed by 9 bases and J by 4 bases, 4 bases remained unmatched. The germline V gene encodes CDR1 MRHNA and CDR2 SNTAGT. The CDR3 runs to 12 residues. In DNA, the CDR3 is TGTGCCAGGGACAGGGCGACCTATGGCTACACCTTC. It translates to CARDRATYGYTF.

The gene calls are TRBV9 and TRBJ2-7, with 9 bases matching TRBD1. Germline CDR1 SGDLS, CDR2 YYNGEE. This CDR3 has 14 amino acids. The V segment lost 3 bases and the J segment 7 bases; nucleotides outside the gene matches: 8. CDR3: CASSAGQGHEEQYF. The CDR3 DNA is TGTGCCAGCAGCGCGGGACAGGGTCATGAAGAGCAGTACTTC.

This clone was counted only a few times. The chain employs TRBV4-2 and TRBJ2-7, with D perhaps TRBD2 (5 bases). The CDR3 length is 16 residues. Trimming took 0 bases from V and 0 from J, leaving 12 bases between them. CDR1 is LGHNA and CDR2 is YNFKEQ in the germline V gene. CDR3 DNA: TGTGCCAGCAGCCAAGACGAAGCGGTAAGCTCCTACGAGCAGTACTTC. Protein: CASSQDEAVSSYEQYF.

The rearrangement links TRBV12-5 to TRBJ2-5; D may be TRBD1 (5 bases). Trimming shortened V by 11 bases and J by 4 bases, and 17 bases separated the two germline ends. CDR3 length: 13 residues. The germline V gene encodes CDR1 LGHNT and CDR2 FRNRAP. The CDR3 coding sequence is TGTGCTGGTAATTACCAGGGATCAGAGACCCAGTACTTC. Residues: CAGNYQGSETQYF. The full variable domain, with the rest looked up from reference TRBV12-5 and TRBJ2-5, is DARVTQTPRHKVTEMGQEVTMRCQPILGHNTVFWYRQTMMQGLELLAYFRNRAPLDDSGMPKDRFSAEMPDATLATLKIQPSEPRDSAVYFCAGNYQGSETQYFGPGTRLLVL.

This chain joins TRBV19 and TRBJ2-7; 9 bases align to TRBD1. The germline V gene encodes CDR1 LNHDA and CDR2 SQIVND (reference sequence). This CDR3 comprises 14 residues. Germline trimming cut 0 bases from V and 6 bases from J; bases unmatched to any gene: 3. Here the CDR3 DNA reads TGTGCCAGTAGTATAGATGCGACAGGGGGCGAGCAGTACTTC. It is translated as CASSIDATGGEQYF.

The chain uses TRBV6-6 and TRBJ2-2, with 12 bases fitting TRBD1. This CDR3 has 15 amino acids. With 10 bases clipped from V and 7 bases from J, the junction kept 10 bases outside the gene matches. Germline CDR1 MNHNY, CDR2 SVGAGI (reference sequence). The CDR3, as DNA: TGTGCCACCACTCCGGGACAGGGGGCGTACGGGGAGCTGTTTTTT. This translates into CATTPGQGAYGELFF.

This clone was observed once. The rearrangement uses TRBV27 and TRBJ2-7, with a possible D match to TRBD1 (7 bases). This CDR3 contains 16 residues. V lost 0 bases to trimming and J lost 3 bases, with 15 bases between them. CDR1 MNHEY and CDR2 SMNVEV come from the germline V gene (reference sequence). As DNA, the CDR3 is TGTGCCAGCAGTTTATCGGGCGGGACAGCTAACTACGAGCAGTACTTC. It specifies CASSLSGGTANYEQYF.

J is TRBJ2-2 and V is TRBV7-8; TRBD2 matches 7 bases. Germline-derived CDR1 and CDR2 are SGHVS and FQNEAQ. CDR3 size: 17 residues. The V and J ends lost 0 bases and 4 bases, in that order; junction bases with no gene match: 8. CDR3 residues: CASSLARAGVTTGELFF. The CDR3 DNA reads TGTGCCAGCAGCTTAGCGCGGGCGGGAGTTACCACCGGGGAGCTGTTTTTT. Complete variable domain (other parts from reference TRBV7-8 and TRBJ2-2): GAGVSQSPRYKVAKRGQDVALRCDPISGHVSLFWYQQALGQGPEFLTYFQNEAQLDKSGLPSDRFFAERPEGSVSTLKIQRTQQEDSAVYLCASSLARAGVTTGELFFGEGSRLTVL.

This clone was observed a single time. This rearrangement joins TRBV18 to TRBJ1-1; 7 bases fit TRBD1. The CDR3 extends over 14 amino acids. V lost 5 bases, J lost 4 bases, and 7 bases stayed unmatched. Germline loops: CDR1 KGHSH, CDR2 LQKENI. The CDR3 DNA is TGTGCCAGCTCAAAGACAGGGTTAGGCACTGAAGCTTTCTTT. Translated, it gives CASSKTGLGTEAFF.

This chain uses TRBV19 with TRBJ1-1; maybe TRBD1 (6 bases). The V end was cut by 4 bases, the J end by 7 bases, with 7 bases between. CDR3 length: 11 amino acids. Per germline, CDR1 LNHDA and CDR2 SQIVND (reference sequence). The CDR3 is CASSNRDEAFF. The CDR3 DNA is TGTGCCAGTAGTAACAGGGATGAAGCTTTCTTT.

The V call is TRBV5-6, the J call TRBJ2-7; 7 nucleotides align to TRBD1. Germline-derived CDR1 and CDR2 are SGHDT and YYEEEE. The CDR3 totals 15 residues. The V segment lost 3 bases and the J segment 0 bases; nucleotides outside the gene matches: 6. CDR3 coding DNA: TGTGCCAGCAGCTCAGCAGGGGGTAGCTCCTACGAGCAGTACTTC. It yields the protein CASSSAGGSSYEQYF.